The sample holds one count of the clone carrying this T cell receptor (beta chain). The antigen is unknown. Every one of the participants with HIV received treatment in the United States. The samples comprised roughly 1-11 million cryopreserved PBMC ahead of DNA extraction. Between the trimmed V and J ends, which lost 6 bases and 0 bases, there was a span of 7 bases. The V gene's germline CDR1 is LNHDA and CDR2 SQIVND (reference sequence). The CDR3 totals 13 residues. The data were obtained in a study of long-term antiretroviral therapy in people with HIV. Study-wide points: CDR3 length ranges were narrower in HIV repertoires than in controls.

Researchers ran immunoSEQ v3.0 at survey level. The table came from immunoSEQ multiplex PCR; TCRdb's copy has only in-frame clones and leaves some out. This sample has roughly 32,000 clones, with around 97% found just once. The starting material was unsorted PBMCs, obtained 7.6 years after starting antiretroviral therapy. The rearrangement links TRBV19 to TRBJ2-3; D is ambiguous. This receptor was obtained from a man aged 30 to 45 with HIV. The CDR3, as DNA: TGTGCCAGTAGACAGAAGAGCACAGATACGCAGTATTTT. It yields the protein CASRQKSTDTQYF.